The 9 T cell receptor beta chains in this list originate from one sample, sequenced in a study of T-cell reconstitution after alpha-beta-depleted transplantation in children. Preparation of the TCRbeta library used unique molecular identifiers. TCRdb itself ran the PCR reads through MiXCR, one entry per CDR3 protein. The sample lists a few hundred thousand distinct CDR3 sequences, around 16% seen once, with 3% to 3.5% in the top ten. The sample in question was PBMCs from the stem cell graft donor, obtained from the stem cell graft. The receptors derive from a human donor who donated a stem cell graft to a child with acute lymphoblastic leukemia.

The CDR3 reads CASSIGTSHYGYTF. The CDR3 DNA sequence: TGTGCCAGCAGCATAGGGACGTCGCACTATGGCTACACCTTC. The chain joins TRBV12-3 or TRBV12-4 to TRBJ1-2; possibly TRBD1 for D (5 bases). The CDR3 sequence is 14 residues long. V lost 6 bases and J 3 bases, leaving 14 bases between the germline ends.

The CDR3 spells CATGTSGAYNEQFF. CDR3 in DNA: TGTGCCACCGGGACTAGCGGAGCCTACAATGAGCAGTTCTTC. The chain joins TRBV27 to TRBJ2-1; 11 bases agree with TRBD2. V was pared by 10 bases and J by 2 bases, with 4 bases of the junction left unmatched. Looked up from germline, CDR1 is MNHEY and CDR2 is SMNVEV (reference sequence). This CDR3 region has 14 residues.

This sequence joins TRBV12-3 or TRBV12-4 and TRBJ2-3; D is ambiguous. CDR3 size: 14 residues. V lost 3 bases and J lost 0, with 7 bases in between. The CDR3 spells CASSFAFSTDTQYF. The CDR3 coding sequence is TGTGCCAGCAGTTTTGCGTTTAGCACAGATACGCAGTATTTT.

This clonotype was counted only a few times. This chain joins TRBV5-1 and TRBJ2-1; 9 nucleotides match TRBD2. The trim removed 4 bases at V and 15 bases at J, leaving 11 bases unmatched. Germline V gives CDR1 SGHRS, CDR2 YFSETQ. This CDR3 has 13 residues. CDR3 in amino acids: CASSGGSGRIVFF. The CDR3 nucleotides read TGCGCCAGCAGCGGGGGTAGCGGGAGAATTGTGTTCTTC.

The gene calls are TRBV5-1 and TRBJ2-2; D may be TRBD2 (6 bases). V was shortened by 0 bases and J by 5 bases, with 14 bases between the two germline ends. The CDR3 is 16 amino acids. Germline loops: CDR1 SGHRS, CDR2 YFSETQ. The CDR3 region is CASSLVVGSGTGELFF. CDR3 DNA sequence: TGCGCCAGCAGCTTGGTGGTCGGGAGTGGTACCGGGGAGCTGTTTTTT.

The V gene is TRBV29-1, the J gene TRBJ2-7; D uncertain. V lost 6 bases, J lost 2 bases, and 11 bases lay in between. The CDR3 totals 12 residues. Germline CDR1 and CDR2: SQVTM and ANQGSEA. CDR3 sequence (DNA): TGCAGCGTCAGGACGGGCACCTACGAGCAGTACTTC. It codes for CSVRTGTYEQYF.

V and J are TRBV11-2 and TRBJ2-5, with TRBD2 identical over 7 bases. The CDR3 spans 14 residues. Germline V gene data show CDR1 as SGHAT and CDR2 as FQNNGV. Trimming took 6 bases from V and 7 from J; bases not matched to a gene: 11. The CDR3 sequence is CASSLGLRDGTQYF. DNA of the CDR3: TGTGCCAGCAGTTTGGGACTACGCGACGGGACCCAGTACTTC.

This clonotype was seen more than once but under ten times. The chain recombines TRBV20-1 with TRBJ1-2; 7 nucleotides match TRBD1. With V trimmed by 6 bases and J by 3 bases, 7 bases remained unmatched. The CDR3 is made up of 13 amino acids. Germline values: CDR1 DFQATT, CDR2 SNEGSKA (reference sequence). The CDR3 DNA sequence: TGCAGTGCCAGTACCCAGGGGGACTATGGCTACACCTTC. As protein: CSASTQGDYGYTF.

The gene calls are TRBV4-2 and TRBJ2-1; D may match TRBD1 or TRBD2 (5 bases each). Germline V gene data show CDR1 as LGHNA and CDR2 as YNFKEQ. V was clipped by 1 base and J by 6 bases, with 16 bases between them. The CDR3 consists of 16 residues. The chain's CDR3 is CASSQGLGPRTNEQFF. DNA for the CDR3: TGTGCCAGCAGCCAAGGCCTGGGACCCCGGACCAATGAGCAGTTCTTC.